Listed below are T cell receptor beta chains from one sample, sequenced in a study of response to subunit inactivated influenza vaccine. TCRdb reanalysed the RT-PCR reads using MiXCR and keeps one entry per CDR3 protein. The sample yields 500,000 to 750,000 distinct CDR3 sequences, 14% seen once. Material: PBMCs from blood, obtained 11 to 12 days after vaccination. The receptor set was obtained from a man aged 45-65 years who received an inactivated influenza vaccine. CDR3s include the opening cysteine and the closing phenylalanine or tryptophan. D genes are given only for firm matches. Size values are once, few and many counts, or a class for expanded clones, and some rows have none.

>TRBV30|-|-|TRBJ1-5
CAWSVGGLQPQHF
TGTGCCTGGAGTGTAGGGGGTCTGCAGCCCCAGCATTTT
>TRBV2|TRBD2|many|TRBJ2-7
CAGSREGPAYEQYF
TGTGCAGGATCGAGGGAGGGGCCGGCCTACGAGCAGTACTTC
>TRBV11-2|-|-|TRBJ2-7
CASSLDLMSQYF
TGTGCCAGCAGCTTAGATCTGATGTCGCAGTACTTC
>TRBV11-1|-|few|TRBJ2-1
CASSLVLRTPFGYNEQFF
TGTGCCAGCAGCTTGGTTCTCCGGACTCCTTTTGGCTACAATGAGCAGTTCTTC
>TRBV24-1|TRBD1|few|TRBJ2-4
CATSEADRGIQYF
TGTGCCACCAGTGAAGCGGACAGGGGTATTCAGTACTTC
>TRBV12-2|-|-|TRBJ1-1
CASRSPGRSDTEAFF
TGTGCAAGTCGCTCCCCAGGGAGGTCGGACACTGAAGCTTTCTTT
>TRBV4-3|-|many|TRBJ2-6
CASSQDIVTSNVLTF
TGCGCCAGCAGCCAAGATATAGTGACATCCAACGTCCTGACTTTC
>TRBV6-2/TRBV6-3|-|-|TRBJ2-4
CATSLGERPHDIQYF
TGTGCCACGAGCCTGGGGGAGCGACCTCATGACATTCAGTACTTC
>TRBV29-1|-|-|TRBJ1-1
CSVEGRQRINTEAFF
TGCAGCGTTGAAGGGCGGCAGCGAATAAACACTGAAGCTTTCTTT
>TRBV10-3|-|many|TRBJ2-1
CAISPRSVGNEQFF
TGTGCCATCAGCCCCCGATCCGTTGGCAATGAGCAGTTCTTC
>TRBV24-1|-|few|TRBJ2-2
CASGEGGELFF
TGTGCCTCCGGAGAAGGCGGGGAGCTGTTTTTT
>TRBV10-3|-|-|TRBJ2-3
CAISERRDSTDTQYF
TGTGCCATCAGTGAAAGGCGGGACAGCACAGATACGCAGTATTTT
>TRBV7-9|TRBD2|-|TRBJ2-2
CASSPRLAGGLDGELFF
TGTGCCAGCAGTCCTAGACTAGCGGGAGGACTTGACGGGGAGCTGTTTTTT
>TRBV7-2|-|-|TRBJ1-1
CASSLVGRFNTEAFF
TGTGCCAGCAGCTTAGTGGGGAGGTTCAACACTGAAGCTTTCTTT
>TRBV6-5|-|few|TRBJ2-1
CASSYPRSDNEQFF
TGTGCCAGCAGTTACCCCAGGTCCGACAATGAGCAGTTCTTC
>TRBV4-1|TRBD1|-|TRBJ2-7
CASSQDVTGGYEQYF
TGCGCCAGCAGCCAAGACGTGACAGGGGGTTATGAGCAGTACTTC
>TRBV6-2/TRBV6-3|-|many|TRBJ2-1
CASSPTRSSYNEQFF
TGTGCCAGCAGCCCAACGAGGAGCTCCTACAATGAGCAGTTCTTC
>TRBV5-1|-|many|TRBJ2-5
CASTSGNEETQYF
TGCGCCAGCACGTCCGGGAACGAAGAGACCCAGTACTTC
>TRBV5-1|TRBD1|few|TRBJ2-6
CASSLGTGSGISGANVLTF
TGCGCCAGCAGCTTGGGGACAGGATCGGGAATCTCTGGGGCCAACGTCCTGACTTTC
>TRBV10-3|-|-|TRBJ2-3
CAIQDSRSTDTQYF
TGTGCCATCCAGGACAGTAGGAGCACAGATACGCAGTATTTT
>TRBV28|-|few|TRBJ1-2
CASSFEYYGYTF
TGTGCCAGCAGTTTTGAGTACTATGGCTACACCTTC
>TRBV5-1|TRBD1|many|TRBJ2-2
CASSYRSPGQGSTGELFF
TGCGCCAGCAGCTATCGCTCGCCGGGACAGGGGAGCACCGGGGAGCTGTTTTTT
>TRBV11-2|TRBD2|-|TRBJ2-7
CASSLGASGVIDEQYF
TGTGCCAGCAGCTTAGGGGCTAGCGGGGTTATAGACGAGCAGTACTTC
>TRBV5-5|-|-|TRBJ1-2
CASSWDPGPSGYGYTF
TGTGCCAGCAGCTGGGATCCGGGGCCCTCGGGCTATGGCTACACCTTC
>TRBV6-2/TRBV6-3|-|-|TRBJ2-2
CASSYKRGTGELFF
TGTGCCAGCAGTTACAAAAGGGGCACCGGGGAGCTGTTTTTT
>TRBV4-3|-|many|TRBJ1-2
CASSQMQGAYGYTF
TGCGCCAGCAGCCAGATGCAGGGAGCCTATGGCTACACCTTC
>TRBV12-3/TRBV12-4|-|-|TRBJ2-5
CASTTTLQETQYF
TGTGCCAGCACCACGACCCTCCAAGAGACCCAGTACTTC
>TRBV4-1|-|few|TRBJ2-7
CASSQGRKATYEQYF
TGCGCCAGCAGCCAAGGTCGGAAAGCAACCTACGAGCAGTACTTC
>TRBV7-9|-|-|TRBJ2-1
CASSLAWESRGNEQFF
TGTGCCAGCAGCTTAGCCTGGGAATCCCGGGGGAATGAGCAGTTCTTC
>TRBV5-1|-|few|TRBJ1-6
CASSPLGNTYNSPLHF
TGCGCCAGCAGCCCCTTGGGAAACACCTATAATTCACCCCTCCACTTT
>TRBV4-1|-|-|TRBJ1-1
CASSQEGRGTEAFF
TGCGCCAGCAGCCAAGAGGGGCGGGGCACTGAAGCTTTCTTT
>TRBV7-9|-|-|TRBJ1-1
CASSSRGGTEAFF
TGTGCCAGCAGCTCCAGGGGAGGGACTGAAGCTTTCTTT
>TRBV24-1|-|few|TRBJ1-2
CATSDPGAQGGYTF
TGTGCCACCAGTGACCCAGGGGCGCAGGGTGGCTACACCTTC
>TRBV7-9|-|-|TRBJ2-3
CASSRDPNTQYF
TGTGCCAGCAGCCGAGATCCAAATACGCAGTATTTT
>TRBV5-1|-|many|TRBJ2-7
CASSLASASYEQYF
TGCGCCAGCAGCTTGGCCTCAGCCTCCTACGAGCAGTACTTC
>TRBV29-1|-|many|TRBJ1-3
CSVGSMGGNTIYF
TGCAGCGTGGGATCCATGGGTGGAAACACCATATATTTT
>TRBV28|-|many|TRBJ2-2
CASIPGPNTGELFF
TGTGCCAGCATACCGGGCCCGAACACCGGGGAGCTGTTTTTT
>TRBV18|-|few|TRBJ2-7
CASSPSMTYEQYF
TGTGCCAGCTCACCTTCTATGACCTACGAGCAGTACTTC
>TRBV11-2|-|many|TRBJ1-1
CASSLLSRGTEAFF
TGTGCCAGCAGCTTATTGAGTCGTGGCACTGAAGCTTTCTTT
>TRBV6-5|-|-|TRBJ1-2
CASSYGGRFYGYTF
TGTGCCAGCAGTTACGGGGGACGTTTCTATGGCTACACCTTC
>TRBV15|-|-|TRBJ2-7
CATSRDWIEQYF
TGTGCCACCAGCAGAGATTGGATCGAGCAGTACTTC